This note documents a single T cell receptor (beta chain) sequence. The antigen remains unidentified. TCRdb fed the reads into MiXCR, producing one record per CDR3 protein. The sample records under 50,000 distinct CDR3 sequences, 21% being singletons. This record belongs to a study of T cell repertoires in cytomegalovirus infection. Study summary: Indications came from public TCR beta signatures; they pointed to CMV infection and to a matching HLA type. Study results and limitations: Adding up the frequency of public TCR beta families identified people who carried CMV plus the relevant HLA. Dominant in the ex vivo response were TCR beta clonotypes restricted by HLA-C and specific for CMV.

The germline gives CDR1 SGHTA, CDR2 FQGNSA. Trimming pared 4 bases from V and 4 bases from J, leaving 16 bases between. The CDR3 is made up of 15 amino acids. The TCR was taken from a human donor in good health (CMV status not recorded). Some clones in this sample may be carry-over from other donors' samples. The sample consisted of CD8+ T cells from cultured PBMCs, taken from culture after CMV antigen stimulation. The rearrangement joins TRBV7-2 to TRBJ2-5; D possibly corresponds to TRBD2 (6 bases). CDR3 in amino acids: CASSSPRDSRETQYF. CDR3 DNA: TGTGCCAGCAGCTCCCCCCGGGACTCCAGAGAGACCCAGTACTTC.